A selection of T cell receptor beta chains follows, all from one sample in a study of early T cells in non-severe SARS-CoV-2 infection. TCRdb independently ran MiXCR on the 5' RACE reads; one entry per CDR3 protein. The repertoire holds almost 85,000 distinct CDR3 sequences, around 10% seen once, with over 2% in the top ten. Input material: whole blood. The source is an adult who was a healthcare worker with PCR-confirmed SARS-CoV-2 infection or an uninfected control (not recorded which). CDR3s include the opening cysteine and the closing phenylalanine or tryptophan. D genes are given only for firm matches. Clone size is not always given. Where it is, it says once, few, many or a class for expanded clones.

>TRBJ1-1|TRBV29-1|.|.
TGCAGCGTACTCATACTCATGAACACTGAAGCTTTCTTT
CSVLILMNTEAFF
>TRBJ2-3|TRBV29-1|TRBD2|once
TGCAGCGTTGAAGATCTAGCGGCGAGAGGCACAGATACGCAGTATTTT
CSVEDLAARGTDTQYF
>TRBJ1-6|TRBV9|.|many
TGTGCCAGCAGCGTAGAGGGAGCCTCCTATAATTCACCCCTCCACTTT
CASSVEGASYNSPLHF
>TRBJ2-1|TRBV2|.|few
TGTGCCAGCAGTGAGAGGTCTCTTCGTTCCTGGGGGTTC
CASSERSLRSWGF
>TRBJ1-6|TRBV10-2|TRBD1|few
TGCGCCAGTAGGGAGGGGGCCGATTCACCCCTCCACTTT
CASREGADSPLHF
>TRBJ2-2|TRBV3-1|.|few
TGTGCCAGCAGCCAAGATACAGCACTGTTTTTT
CASSQDTALFF
>TRBJ2-7|TRBV7-9|TRBD2|many
TGTGCCAGCAGCTTAGTCCTGGCTAGCGGGGGACACTACGAGCAGTACTTC
CASSLVLASGGHYEQYF
>TRBJ2-3|TRBV11-2|TRBD2|.
TGTGCCAGCAGCTCGGGACTAGTTGATACGCAGTATTTT
CASSSGLVDTQYF
>TRBJ2-1|TRBV20-1|.|many
TGCAGTGGCCTCGTACGTTCCAATGAGCAGTTCTTC
CSGLVRSNEQFF
>TRBJ2-1|TRBV4-1|TRBD1|.
TGCGCCAGCAGCCAAGGGACAGGAACCTACAATGAGCAGTTCTTC
CASSQGTGTYNEQFF
>TRBJ1-5|TRBV21-1|.|many
TGTGCCAGCACCAAATTTCAGCCCCAGCATTTT
CASTKFQPQHF
>TRBJ1-6|TRBV5-6|.|.
TGTGCCAGCAGCTTGGGTAACAGGCCTATGGGTTCACCCCTCCACTTT
CASSLGNRPMGSPLHF
>TRBJ2-3|TRBV3-1|TRBD1|.
TGTGCCAGCAGTCCGACAGGGGCAGATACGCAGTATTTT
CASSPTGADTQYF
>TRBJ2-7|TRBV27|TRBD1|many
TGTGCCAGCAGTCCCGGGACAGCCTACCCGGGGGAGCAGTACTTC
CASSPGTAYPGEQYF
>TRBJ2-1|TRBV7-2|TRBD2|few
TGTGCCAGCAGCGTAACCTTTAGCGGGGGCAATGAGCAGTTCTTC
CASSVTFSGGNEQFF
>TRBJ2-7|TRBV11-1|.|many
TGTGCCAGCAGCCCCGGACTCGGAGAGCAGTACTTC
CASSPGLGEQYF